This T cell receptor beta chain was captured in a study of blood T cell repertoires in COVID-19. Looking at the study overall: Samples representing acute and convalescent COVID-19 were sourced from the United States, Italy and Spain.

In germline, CDR1 is LGHNT, CDR2 FRNRAP. CDR3 length: 17 residues. Trimming cost V 5 bases and J 0 bases; bases outside gene matches: 9. In the original analysis: The assay estimated nucleated cells by amplifying reference gene primers. TCRdb's copy holds only in-frame clones and misses some; the assay was immunoSEQ multiplex PCR. V and J calls and clone size are given by that table; D and trimming were obtained from the DNA. The sample holds about 73,000 clones, 85% to 90% seen once. Sequenced sample: peripheral blood. The J gene is TRBJ2-2, the V gene TRBV12-5; 7 bases are a match to TRBD1. This clonotype was sampled from an elderly man with acute or convalescent COVID-19. The CDR3 nucleotides are TGTGCTAGTGGTCCTTCATACAGGGGACCGAACACCGGGGAGCTGTTTTTT. Protein product: CASGPSYRGPNTGELFF.